This entry describes one TCR beta chain. CDR3 length equals 15 residues. The germline V gene encodes CDR1 KGHSH and CDR2 LQKENI. V shed 1 base, J shed 2 bases, and the junction held 2 bases outside the gene matches. The data were taken from a study of blood T cell repertoires in COVID-19. In the study overall: The United States, Italy and Spain supplied acute and convalescent COVID-19 samples. T cells, B-cell-depleted T cells, or PBMCs supplied cDNA or gDNA.

The Seattle site enrolled patients during active infection and followed them longitudinally. Source study methods: Estimates of nucleated cell counts were drawn from the amplification of reference gene primers. TCRdb keeps only in-frame clones here, not all; method: immunoSEQ multiplex PCR. V and J calls and clone size are given by that table; D and trimming were obtained from the DNA. The sample has some 50,000 clones, approximately 93% seen once. J is TRBJ1-5 and V is TRBV18, with TRBD1 matching over 7 bases. The sequencing input was peripheral blood. The clonotype originates from a man aged 55 to 70 with COVID-19, enrolled during active disease. Written as DNA, the CDR3 is TGTGCCAGCTCACCACGGACAGGCCGCAATCAGCCCCAGCATTTT. This translates into CASSPRTGRNQPQHF.